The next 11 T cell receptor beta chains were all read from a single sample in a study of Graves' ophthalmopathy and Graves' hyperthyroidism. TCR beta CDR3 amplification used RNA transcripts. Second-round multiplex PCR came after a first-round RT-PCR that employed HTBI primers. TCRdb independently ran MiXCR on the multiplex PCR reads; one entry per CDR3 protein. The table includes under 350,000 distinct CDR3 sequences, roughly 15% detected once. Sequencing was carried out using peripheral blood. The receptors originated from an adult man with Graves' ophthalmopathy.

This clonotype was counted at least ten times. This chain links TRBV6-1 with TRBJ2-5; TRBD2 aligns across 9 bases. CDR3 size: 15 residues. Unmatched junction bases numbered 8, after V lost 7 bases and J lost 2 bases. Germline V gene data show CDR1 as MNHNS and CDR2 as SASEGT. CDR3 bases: TGTGCCAGCATTGGGCTAGCGGGGATTCAAGAGACCCAGTACTTC. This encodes CASIGLAGIQETQYF.

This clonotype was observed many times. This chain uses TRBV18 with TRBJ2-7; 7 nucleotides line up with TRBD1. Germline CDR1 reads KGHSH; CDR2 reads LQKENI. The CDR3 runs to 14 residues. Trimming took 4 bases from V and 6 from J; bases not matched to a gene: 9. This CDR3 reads CASSHTGEWREQYF. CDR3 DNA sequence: TGTGCCAGCTCACATACAGGGGAATGGCGCGAGCAGTACTTC.

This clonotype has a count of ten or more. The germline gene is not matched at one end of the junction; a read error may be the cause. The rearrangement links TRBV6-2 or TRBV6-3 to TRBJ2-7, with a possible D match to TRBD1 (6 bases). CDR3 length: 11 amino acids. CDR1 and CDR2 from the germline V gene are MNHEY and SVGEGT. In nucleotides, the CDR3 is TGTGCCAGCAGAACGGGACACCTCCCGCACTTC. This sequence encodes CASRTGHLPHF.

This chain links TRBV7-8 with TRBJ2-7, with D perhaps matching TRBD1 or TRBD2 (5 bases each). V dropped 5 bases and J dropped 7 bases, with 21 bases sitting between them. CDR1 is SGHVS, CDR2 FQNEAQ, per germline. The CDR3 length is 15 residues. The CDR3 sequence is CASSPKGSRGWEQYF. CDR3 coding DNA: TGTGCCAGCAGCCCAAAGGGGTCTCGGGGTTGGGAGCAGTACTTC.

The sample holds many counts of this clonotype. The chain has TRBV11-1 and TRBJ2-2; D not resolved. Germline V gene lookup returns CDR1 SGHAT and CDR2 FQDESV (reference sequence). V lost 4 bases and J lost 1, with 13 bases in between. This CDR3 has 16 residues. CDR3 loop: CASSSVGPMNTGELFF. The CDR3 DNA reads TGTGCCAGCAGCTCAGTAGGGCCGATGAACACCGGGGAGCTGTTTTTT.

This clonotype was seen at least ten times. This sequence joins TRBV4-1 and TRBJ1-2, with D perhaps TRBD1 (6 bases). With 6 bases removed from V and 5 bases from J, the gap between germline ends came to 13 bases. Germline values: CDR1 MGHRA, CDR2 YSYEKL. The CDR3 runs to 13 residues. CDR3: CASSTGFAYGYTF. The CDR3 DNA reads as TGCGCCAGCAGTACAGGGTTTGCGTATGGCTACACCTTC.

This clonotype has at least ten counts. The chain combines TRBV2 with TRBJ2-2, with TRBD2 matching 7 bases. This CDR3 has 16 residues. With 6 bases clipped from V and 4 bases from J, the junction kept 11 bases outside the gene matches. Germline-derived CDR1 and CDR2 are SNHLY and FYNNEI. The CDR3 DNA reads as TGTGCCAGCAGCCGTAGGGAGCTAGCGGCCACCGGGGAGCTGTTTTTT. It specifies CASSRRELAATGELFF.

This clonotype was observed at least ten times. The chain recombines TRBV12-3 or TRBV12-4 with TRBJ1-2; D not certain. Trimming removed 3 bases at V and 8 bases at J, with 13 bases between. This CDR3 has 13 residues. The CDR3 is CASSFSEKDGYTF. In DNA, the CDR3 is TGTGCCAGCAGTTTTTCGGAAAAGGACGGCTACACCTTC.

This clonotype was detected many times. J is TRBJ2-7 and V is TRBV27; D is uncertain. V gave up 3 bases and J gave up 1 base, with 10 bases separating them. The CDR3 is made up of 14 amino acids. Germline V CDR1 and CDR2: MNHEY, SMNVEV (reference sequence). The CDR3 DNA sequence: TGTGCCAGCAGTTTGACTCTTACTTCCTACGAGCAGTACTTC. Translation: CASSLTLTSYEQYF.

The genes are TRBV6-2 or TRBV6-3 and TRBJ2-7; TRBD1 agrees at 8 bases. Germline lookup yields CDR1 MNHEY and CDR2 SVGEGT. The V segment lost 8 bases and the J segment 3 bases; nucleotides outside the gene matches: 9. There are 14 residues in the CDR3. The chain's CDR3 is CASGQGASRYEQYF. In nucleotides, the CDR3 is TGTGCCAGCGGACAGGGCGCAAGTCGCTACGAGCAGTACTTC.

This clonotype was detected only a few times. CDR3 bases: TGTGCCAGCAGTGCAGAGGACGGAGATCAGCCCCAGCATTTT. Protein: CASSAEDGDQPQHF. The V gene is TRBV6-1, the J gene TRBJ1-5; D remains ambiguous. The V gene lost 4 bases and the J gene lost 5 bases, with 12 bases spanning the gap. This CDR3 has 14 amino acids. In germline, CDR1 is MNHNS, CDR2 SASEGT.